The 11 T cell receptor beta chains below come from one sample, sequenced in a study of blood T cell repertoires in COVID-19. TCRdb's copy holds only in-frame clones and misses some; the assay was immunoSEQ multiplex PCR. This sample has around 190,000 clones; approximately 86% occur once, and the top ten carry roughly 9.1%. Sequenced material: peripheral blood. The receptors derive from a man in his fifties or sixties with active or convalescent COVID-19.

The V gene is TRBV19, the J gene TRBJ1-5; D remains unclear. CDR1 and CDR2 (germline): LNHDA, SQIVND (reference sequence). Trimming left V 3 bases short and J 5 bases short, with 5 bases between. The CDR3 is made up of 12 amino acids. The CDR3 region is CASSILDQPQHF. The CDR3 nucleotides read TGTGCCAGTAGTATTCTTGATCAGCCCCAGCATTTT.

This sequence joins TRBV11-3 and TRBJ1-1; 9 bases match TRBD1. The junction had 3 bases not matched to a gene; V was cut back by 5 bases and J by 2 bases. Germline V lookup: CDR1 SGHNT, CDR2 YENEEA. The CDR3 spans 14 residues. CDR3 sequence: CASSGGQGNTEAFF. The CDR3 DNA reads as TGTGCCAGCAGCGGGGGACAGGGCAACACTGAAGCTTTCTTT.

This clone was recorded only once. V and J are TRBV7-6 and TRBJ2-1, with TRBD2 as a possible D gene (5 bases). V lost 5 bases to trimming and J lost 4 bases, with 18 bases between them. CDR3 length: 16 residues. Germline V gene lookup returns CDR1 SGHVS and CDR2 FNYEAQ. The chain's CDR3 is CASSPQENGVYNEQFF. In DNA, the CDR3 is TGTGCCAGCAGCCCCCAGGAGAACGGGGTTTACAATGAGCAGTTCTTC.

There are a few counts of this clone. This chain uses TRBV2 with TRBJ1-1, with a possible D match to TRBD1 (5 bases). CDR1 and CDR2 (germline): SNHLY, FYNNEI. The CDR3 spans 14 residues. V lost 8 bases and J lost 1, with 14 bases in between. The CDR3 loop is CASGGGWRNTEAFF. The CDR3 nucleotides are TGTGCCAGCGGGGGGGGATGGAGGAACACTGAAGCTTTCTTT.

The chain has TRBV11-3 and TRBJ2-1; TRBD1 matches at 9 bases. The CDR3 spans 15 residues. The junction had 5 bases not matched to a gene; V was cut back by 5 bases and J by 3 bases. Germline V lookup: CDR1 SGHNT, CDR2 YENEEA. CDR3 loop: CASSPGQGVYNEQFF. The DNA of the CDR3 is TGTGCCAGCAGCCCGGGACAGGGAGTCTACAATGAGCAGTTCTTC.

The rearrangement links TRBV3-1 (or the pseudogene TRBV3-2) to TRBJ1-2; 8 bases align to TRBD1. V shed 4 bases and J 8 bases; nucleotides not matched to a gene: 6. Germline V gene lookup returns CDR1 LGHDT and CDR2 YNNKEL (reference sequence). CDR3 length: 13 residues. CDR3 protein: CASSLFGTGGYTF. The CDR3 DNA follows: TGTGCCAGCAGCCTTTTCGGGACAGGAGGCTACACCTTC.

The chain is built from TRBV2 and TRBJ1-6, with a weak D call TRBD1 (6 bases). Germline loops: CDR1 SNHLY, CDR2 FYNNEI. V lost 5 bases and J 1 base, leaving 9 bases between the germline ends. There are 15 residues in the CDR3. The CDR3 region has the DNA TGTGCCAGCAGTATACAGGGTTCCTATAATTCACCCCTCCACTTT. It yields the protein CASSIQGSYNSPLHF.

V gene TRBV6-1 combines with J gene TRBJ2-3; TRBD2 matches at 11 bases. V lost 3 bases and J lost 7; bases outside the gene matches: 3. CDR3 size: 14 residues. Germline values: CDR1 MNHNS, CDR2 SASEGT. CDR3 amino acids: CASSDSGGAYTQYF. In DNA form, the CDR3 reads TGTGCCAGCAGTGATAGCGGGGGGGCGTATACGCAGTATTTT.

V and J are TRBV28 and TRBJ1-5, with unresolved D. Germline CDR1 MDHEN, CDR2 SYDVKM. The CDR3 has 13 residues. Trimming removed 5 bases from V and 3 bases from J, with 8 bases in between. This chain's CDR3 is CASSPHNNQPQHF. CDR3 sequence (DNA): TGTGCCAGCAGTCCCCACAACAATCAGCCCCAGCATTTT. Variable domain in full (rest from reference TRBV28 and TRBJ1-5): DVKVTQSSRYLVKRTGEKVFLECVQDMDHENMFWYRQDPGLGLRLIYFSYDVKMKEKGDIPEGYSVSREKKERFSLILESASTNQTSMYLCASSPHNNQPQHFGDGTRLSIL.

The chain employs TRBV5-1 and TRBJ1-6; 9 nucleotides line up with TRBD1. There are 15 residues in the CDR3. V was pared by 4 bases and J by 10 bases, with 9 bases of the junction left unmatched. CDR1 is SGHRS, CDR2 YFSETQ, per germline. Here the CDR3 reads CASSRGGQGGSPLHF. DNA of the CDR3: TGCGCCAGCAGCCGGGGGGGACAGGGCGGCTCACCCCTCCACTTT.

Of note for this clone: Other DNA sequences from this sample encode an identical CDR3 as well. This chain joins TRBV5-1 and TRBJ1-1; D unclear. Trimming took off 0 bases at V and 0 bases at J, with 6 bases between the two ends. Per the germline V gene, CDR1 is SGHRS and CDR2 is YFSETQ. CDR3 size: 14 residues. CDR3 DNA: TGCGCCAGCAGCTTGGCAGGAATGAACACTGAAGCTTTCTTT. It translates to CASSLAGMNTEAFF.